The rows below give T cell receptor beta chains drawn from one sample of a study of T cells in Graves' hyperthyroidism and ophthalmopathy. TCRdb used MiXCR to reprocess the multiplex PCR reads, holding one entry per CDR3 protein. The data contain under 750,000 distinct CDR3 sequences, about 17% of them seen just once; the ten biggest clones take up 16%. Sequencing used blood. Source of these receptors: a woman between 45 and 60 years old with Graves' hyperthyroidism that later progressed to Graves' ophthalmopathy. The CDR3 runs from the conserved cysteine through the conserved F or W.

TRBJ1-4	TRBV16	CASSPGQRNNEKLFF
TRBJ1-1	TRBV5-8	CASSLGTAYLNTEAFF
TRBJ1-2	TRBV7-9	CASSSTGNGYTF
TRBJ2-6	TRBV6-5	CASSYSYSGANVLTF
TRBJ1-5	TRBV3-1	CASSQGQGPGQPQHF
TRBJ2-3	TRBV30	CAWRRWEWEDTQYF
TRBJ2-1	TRBV5-1	CASSLVGGHYNEQFF
TRBJ1-1	TRBV15	CATSRGRKVNEAFF
TRBJ1-1	TRBV27	CASTKTGTENTEAFF
TRBJ1-1	TRBV20-1	CSADQARGLMNTEAFF
TRBJ2-5	TRBV7-8	CASSLTGEVQETQYF
TRBJ1-2	TRBV3-1	CASTSRRGEGYTF
TRBJ2-7	TRBV5-1	CASSPAGRYEQYF
TRBJ1-6	TRBV9	CASSVTGTNSPLHF
TRBJ2-1	TRBV20-1	CSARVNARVGNEQFF
TRBJ2-7	TRBV11-2	CASSRKTGGYEQYF
TRBJ2-2	TRBV10-3	CATAGLAGGMNTGELFF
TRBJ1-1	TRBV19	CASSPGQGSTEVFF